The 14 T cell receptor beta chains below come from one sample, sequenced in a study of shared clonotypes between healthy human individuals. The protocol was immunoSEQ multiplex PCR, while the TCRdb copy is restricted to in-frame clones and leaves out a portion. This table holds about 480,000 clones, almost 80% found once. Sequencing was done on a sample of PBMCs. Source of these receptors: a woman in her forties in good health. Some clones in this sample may be carry-over from other donors' samples.

The CDR3 protein is CASSWGAILYEQYF. CDR3 DNA: TGTGCCAGCAGCTGGGGGGCGATTCTTTACGAGCAGTACTTC. V gene TRBV5-8 combines with J gene TRBJ2-7; D is perhaps TRBD1 or TRBD2 (6 bases each). V was trimmed by 3 bases and J by 4 bases, leaving 14 bases between them. Per germline, CDR1 SGHTS and CDR2 YDEGEE. The CDR3 totals 14 residues.

The chain recombines TRBV7-6 with TRBJ2-1, with a possible D match to TRBD2 (5 bases). The ends were cut back, 3 bases at V and 8 bases at J, with 11 bases in the middle. Germline V gives CDR1 SGHVS, CDR2 FNYEAQ. The CDR3 covers 13 residues. CDR3 in DNA: TGTGCCAGCAGCTTTCGAGGGAGTTATGAGCAGTTCTTC. Amino acids: CASSFRGSYEQFF.

The CDR3 coding sequence is TGTGCCAGCAGCCACCATACGCAGTATTTT. Protein product: CASSHHTQYF. The V gene is TRBV4-2, the J gene TRBJ2-3; no firm D call. The CDR3 spans 10 residues. Trimming took 3 bases from V and 7 from J, leaving 2 bases between them. Looked up from germline, CDR1 is LGHNA and CDR2 is YNFKEQ.

The rearrangement links TRBV6-4 to TRBJ2-1; TRBD1 might be the D (6 bases). Trimming removed 2 bases from V and 1 base from J, with 9 bases in between. The CDR3 loop spans 15 amino acids. The germline gives CDR1 MRHNA, CDR2 SNTAGT. CDR3 sequence: CASSDLQGSYNEQFF. In nucleotides, the CDR3 is TGTGCCAGCAGTGACCTACAGGGTTCCTACAATGAGCAGTTCTTC.

Remarks on this clone: One end of the junction is discordant with germline, which a read error may explain. The chain employs TRBV7-7 and TRBJ2-2, with D possibly TRBD1 on 6 matching bases. This CDR3 comprises 16 residues. Germline V lookup: CDR1 SSHAT, CDR2 FNYEAQ (reference sequence). As DNA, the CDR3 is TGTGCTAGCAGCTTAGAAGCAGGGGCCATCACCGGGGAGCTGTTTTTT. Translating it yields CASSLEAGAITGELFF.

The CDR3 sequence is CASSPDRIIQETQYF. The CDR3, as DNA: TGCGCCAGCAGCCCAGACAGGATCATCCAAGAGACCCAGTACTTC. The V gene is TRBV5-1, the J gene TRBJ2-5; D is perhaps TRBD1 (6 bases). There are 15 residues in the CDR3. Looked up from germline, CDR1 is SGHRS and CDR2 is YFSETQ. Trimming removed 4 bases at V and 1 base at J, with 14 bases between. Full variable domain (outside the CDR3, taken from reference TRBV5-1 and TRBJ2-5): KAGVTQTPRYLIKTRGQQVTLSCSPISGHRSVSWYQQTPGQGLQFLFEYFSETQRNKGNFPGRFSGRQFSNSRSEMNVSTLELGDSALYLCASSPDRIIQETQYFGPGTRLLVL.

The chain couples TRBV28 to TRBJ2-2; perhaps TRBD2 as D (6 bases). Trimming stripped 5 bases from V and 5 bases from J, with 18 bases between. Germline CDR1 MDHEN, CDR2 SYDVKM. The CDR3 covers 16 residues. CDR3 residues: CASSPPEGVGTGELFF. CDR3 DNA sequence: TGTGCCAGCAGTCCCCCGGAGGGAGTGGGTACCGGGGAGCTGTTTTTT.

The chain couples TRBV5-4 to TRBJ2-3, with unresolved D. The germline V gene has CDR1 SGHNT and CDR2 YYREEE (reference sequence). V dropped 3 bases and J dropped 6 bases, with 14 bases sitting between them. The CDR3 totals 14 residues. CDR3 in DNA: TGTGCCAGCAGCTCCGGAAGGGTTTCGGATACGCAGTATTTT. Encoded protein: CASSSGRVSDTQYF.

The chain has TRBV7-9 and TRBJ1-3; D is ambiguous. The CDR3 runs to 14 residues. Trimming took 8 bases from V and 4 from J, leaving 15 bases between them. Germline V lookup: CDR1 SEHNR, CDR2 FQNEAQ (reference sequence). The CDR3 reads CASAMAGWGNTIYF. CDR3 in DNA: TGTGCCAGCGCCATGGCGGGGTGGGGAAACACCATATATTTT.

The chain carries TRBV4-3 and TRBJ2-7; 8 nucleotides match TRBD2. There are 17 residues in the CDR3. Per germline, CDR1 LGHNA and CDR2 YSLEER. V was pared by 2 bases and J by 1 base, with 10 bases of the junction left unmatched. The CDR3, as DNA: TGCGCCAGCAGCCAATACCCGGGACTAGAATCTTCCTACGAGCAGTACTTC. This translates into CASSQYPGLESSYEQYF.

The chain links TRBV30 to TRBJ2-5, with 11 bases identical to TRBD2. This CDR3 has 15 amino acids. Looked up from germline, CDR1 is GTSNPN and CDR2 is SVGIG (reference sequence). The V segment lost 3 bases and the J segment 5 bases; nucleotides outside the gene matches: 8. The CDR3 is CAWRNLAGGSETQYF. DNA of the CDR3: TGTGCCTGGAGAAACCTAGCGGGAGGCTCGGAGACCCAGTACTTC.

The chain joins TRBV5-1 to TRBJ2-7, with D maybe TRBD2 (5 bases). The CDR3 has 14 amino acids. Germline V gene data show CDR1 as SGHRS and CDR2 as YFSETQ. Trimming removed 5 bases at V and 3 bases at J, with 15 bases between. The CDR3 DNA is TGCGCCAGCAGGGGGAGCCCCCAAAGCTACGAGCAGTACTTC. It codes for CASRGSPQSYEQYF.

This chain uses TRBV2 with TRBJ2-2; TRBD2 is a possible D gene (5 bases). In germline, CDR1 is SNHLY, CDR2 FYNNEI. The CDR3 has 16 amino acids. Trimming removed 4 bases from V and 5 bases from J, with 17 bases in between. The CDR3, as DNA: TGTGCCAGCAGTGGAACGAGGGCCCTTACGACCGGGGAGCTGTTTTTT. Translating gives CASSGTRALTTGELFF.

This clone has just one count. The rearrangement uses TRBV5-1 and TRBJ1-5; D uncertain. Germline lookup yields CDR1 SGHRS and CDR2 YFSETQ. Trimming pared 0 bases from V and 6 bases from J, leaving 7 bases between. The CDR3 consists of 13 residues. DNA for the CDR3: TGCGCCAGCAGCTTGGGGGTTGGTCAGCCCCAGCATTTT. It yields the protein CASSLGVGQPQHF.